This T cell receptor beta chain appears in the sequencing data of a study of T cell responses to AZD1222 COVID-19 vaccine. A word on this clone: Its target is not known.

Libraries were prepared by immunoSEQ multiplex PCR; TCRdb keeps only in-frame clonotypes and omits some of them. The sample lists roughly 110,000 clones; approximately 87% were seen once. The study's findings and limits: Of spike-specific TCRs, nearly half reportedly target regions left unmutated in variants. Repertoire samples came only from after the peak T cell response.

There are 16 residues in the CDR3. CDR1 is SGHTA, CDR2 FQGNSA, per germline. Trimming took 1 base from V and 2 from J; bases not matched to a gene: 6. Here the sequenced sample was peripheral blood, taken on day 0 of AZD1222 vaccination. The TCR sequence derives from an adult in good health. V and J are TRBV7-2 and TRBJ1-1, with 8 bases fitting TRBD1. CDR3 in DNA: TGTGCCAGCAGCTTAGTCTCAGGGGGCTTTAACACTGAAGCTTTCTTT. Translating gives CASSLVSGGFNTEAFF.